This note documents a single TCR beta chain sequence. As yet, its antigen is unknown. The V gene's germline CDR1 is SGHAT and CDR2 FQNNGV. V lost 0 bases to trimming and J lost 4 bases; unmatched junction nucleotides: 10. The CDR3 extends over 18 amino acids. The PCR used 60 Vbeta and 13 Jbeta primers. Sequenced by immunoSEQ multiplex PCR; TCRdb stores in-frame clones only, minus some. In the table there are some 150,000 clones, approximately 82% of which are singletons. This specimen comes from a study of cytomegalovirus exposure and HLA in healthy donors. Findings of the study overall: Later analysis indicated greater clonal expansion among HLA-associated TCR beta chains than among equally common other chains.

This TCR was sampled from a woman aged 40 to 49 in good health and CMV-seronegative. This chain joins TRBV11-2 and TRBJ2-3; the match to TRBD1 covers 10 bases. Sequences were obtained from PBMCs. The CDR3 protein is CASSLDLFRQGASDTQYF. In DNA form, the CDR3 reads TGTGCCAGCAGCTTAGATCTCTTCAGACAGGGGGCATCAGATACGCAGTATTTT.